Below, 7 T cell receptor beta chains from the same sample are listed, as sequenced in a study of control samples from healthy donors and cancer patients. TCRdb's table, derived via immunoSEQ multiplex PCR, lists solely in-frame clones and lacks some. Altogether about 250,000 clones are present, more than 65% being singletons, with the ten largest covering 13%. Material: PBMCs. These receptors all stem from a woman in her sixties or seventies with lung cancer.

The V gene is TRBV28, the J gene TRBJ1-2; the match to TRBD1 covers 9 bases. Germline values: CDR1 MDHEN, CDR2 SYDVKM. V lost 5 bases to trimming and J lost 8 bases; unmatched junction nucleotides: 6. The CDR3 is 13 amino acids. DNA for the CDR3: TGTGCCAGCAGTGGGACAGGGTCAGTGGGCTACACCTTC. This encodes CASSGTGSVGYTF.

This clone came up once. The gene calls are TRBV18 and TRBJ1-1; 8 bases map to TRBD1. Germline CDR1 and CDR2: KGHSH and LQKENI. Trimming at V came to 3 bases and at J to 5 bases, leaving 5 bases not matched to a gene. The CDR3 runs 14 residues. CDR3 coding DNA: TGTGCCAGCTCACCCCGACAGGGGCAGACTGAAGCTTTCTTT. It translates to CASSPRQGQTEAFF.

Regarding this clone: The sample carries other DNA sequences with the same CDR3. The chain couples TRBV20-1 to TRBJ1-1; no firm D call. Trimming removed 6 bases from V and 2 bases from J, with 7 bases in between. CDR1 and CDR2 from the germline V gene are DFQATT and SNEGSKA (reference sequence). This CDR3 region has 11 residues. In DNA form, the CDR3 reads TGCAGTGCCAAAGAAAACACTGAAGCTTTCTTT. Translated, it gives CSAKENTEAFF.

The chain combines TRBV6-6 with TRBJ1-3, with D perhaps TRBD1 (6 bases). Looked up from germline, CDR1 is MNHNY and CDR2 is SVGAGI (reference sequence). V was shortened by 2 bases and J by 2 bases, with 10 bases between the two germline ends. The CDR3 has 15 amino acids. The CDR3 reads CASSYADRTGNTIYF. CDR3 bases: TGTGCCAGCAGTTACGCCGACAGGACTGGAAACACCATATATTTT.

The chain has TRBV15 and TRBJ1-1; 7 bases match TRBD1. CDR1 and CDR2 (germline): LNHNV, YYDKDF (reference sequence). CDR3 length: 15 amino acids. With V trimmed by 5 bases and J by 0 bases, 6 bases remained unmatched. DNA of the CDR3: TGTGCCACCAGCGGGGGGGGACAGATGAACACTGAAGCTTTCTTT. Translated: CATSGGGQMNTEAFF. Based on the CDR3 plus reference TRBV15 and TRBJ1-1, the full variable domain is DAMVIQNPRYQVTQFGKPVTLSCSQTLNHNVMYWYQQKSSQAPKLLFHYYDKDFNNEADTPDNFQSRRPNTSFCFLDIRSPGLGDTAMYLCATSGGGQMNTEAFFGQGTRLTVV.

This clone turned up a few times. The chain couples TRBV4-1 to TRBJ1-5; unclear D gene. V was shortened by 0 bases and J by 7 bases, with 7 bases between the two germline ends. The V gene's germline CDR1 is MGHRA and CDR2 YSYEKL. The CDR3 length is 13 residues. The CDR3 nucleotides read TGCGCCAGCAGCCAAGATTTGAGGCAGCCCCAGCATTTT. Translated: CASSQDLRQPQHF.

The rearrangement links TRBV5-1 to TRBJ2-1; D is ambiguous. Germline values: CDR1 SGHRS, CDR2 YFSETQ. This CDR3 comprises 15 residues. V was cut by 3 bases and J by 1 base, with 11 bases left in between. In DNA, the CDR3 is TGCGCCAGCAGCTCCGGTGGTGGGTCCTACAATGAGCAGTTCTTC. Translation: CASSSGGGSYNEQFF.